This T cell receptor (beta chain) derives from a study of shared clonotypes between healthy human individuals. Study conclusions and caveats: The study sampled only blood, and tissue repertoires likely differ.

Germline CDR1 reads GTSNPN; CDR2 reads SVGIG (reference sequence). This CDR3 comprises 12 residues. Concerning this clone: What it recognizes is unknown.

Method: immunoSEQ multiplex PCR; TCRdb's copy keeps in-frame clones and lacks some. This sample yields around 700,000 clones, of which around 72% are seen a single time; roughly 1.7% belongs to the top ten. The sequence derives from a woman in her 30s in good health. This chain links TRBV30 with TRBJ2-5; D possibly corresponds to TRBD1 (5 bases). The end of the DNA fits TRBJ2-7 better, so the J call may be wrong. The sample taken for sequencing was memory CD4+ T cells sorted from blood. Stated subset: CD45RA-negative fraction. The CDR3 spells CACSGRADEQYF. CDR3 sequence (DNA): TGTGCCTGTTCAGGCAGGGCGGACGAGCAGTACTTC.